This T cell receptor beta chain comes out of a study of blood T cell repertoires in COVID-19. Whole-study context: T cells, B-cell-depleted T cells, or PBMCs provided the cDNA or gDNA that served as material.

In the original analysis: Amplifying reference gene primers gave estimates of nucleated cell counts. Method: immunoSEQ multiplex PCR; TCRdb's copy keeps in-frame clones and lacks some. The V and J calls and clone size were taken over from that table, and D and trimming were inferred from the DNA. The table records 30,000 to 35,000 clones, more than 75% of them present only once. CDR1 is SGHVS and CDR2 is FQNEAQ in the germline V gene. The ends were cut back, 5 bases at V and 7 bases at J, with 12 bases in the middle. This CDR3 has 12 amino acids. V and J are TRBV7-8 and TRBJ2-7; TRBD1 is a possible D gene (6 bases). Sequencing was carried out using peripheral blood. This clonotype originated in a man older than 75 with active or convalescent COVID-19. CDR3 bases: TGTGCCAGCAGCACACAGGGTAGGGAGCAGTACTTC. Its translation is CASSTQGREQYF.